A single sample is the source of the 27 T cell receptor beta chains below, sequenced in a study of cytomegalovirus exposure and HLA in healthy donors. Amplification used 60 Vbeta primers and 13 Jbeta primers. Data came from immunoSEQ multiplex PCR; TCRdb stores just in-frame clones and leaves some out. The listing contains about 110,000 clones. The material sequenced was PBMCs. Receptor source: a middle-aged man in good health and CMV-seropositive.

The V call is TRBV7-9, the J call TRBJ1-5; D not resolved. Looked up from germline, CDR1 is SEHNR and CDR2 is FQNEAQ (reference sequence). Trimming left V 1 base short and J 7 bases short, with 8 bases between. CDR3 size: 13 residues. The CDR3 DNA sequence: TGTGCCAGCAGCTTAGGAGCGGCGCAGCCCCAGCATTTT. Protein: CASSLGAAQPQHF.

The chain combines TRBV4-1 with TRBJ2-1; TRBD1 matches at 8 bases. The CDR3 spans 16 residues. The ends lost 5 bases at V and 1 base at J; junction bases unmatched: 7. From germline, CDR1 is MGHRA and CDR2 YSYEKL. The CDR3 here is CASSKRGQGSYNEQFF. As DNA, the CDR3 is TGCGCCAGCAGCAAACGTGGACAGGGATCCTACAATGAGCAGTTCTTC.

CDR3 sequence: CASSSGFNSPLHF. The CDR3 DNA sequence: TGTGCCAGCAGTTCGGGGTTTAATTCACCCCTCCACTTT. The chain has TRBV6-5 and TRBJ1-6; D call uncertain. Trimming shortened V by 4 bases and J by 6 bases, and 7 bases separated the two germline ends. The CDR3 is 13 amino acids. CDR1 and CDR2 (germline): MNHEY, SVGAGI.

V and J are TRBV10-3 and TRBJ2-3, with D maybe TRBD2 (6 bases). CDR3 size: 15 residues. The V end was cut by 7 bases, the J end by 1 base, with 15 bases between. Germline lookup yields CDR1 ENHRY and CDR2 SYGVKD. The CDR3 reads CAIKRDSWRTDTQYF. The DNA of the CDR3 is TGTGCCATCAAACGGGACTCCTGGCGCACAGATACGCAGTATTTT.

J is TRBJ1-1 and V is TRBV7-3, with D possibly matching TRBD1 (5 bases). V was trimmed by 5 bases and J by 4 bases, leaving 20 bases between them. The CDR3 runs to 16 residues. Looked up from germline, CDR1 is SGHTA and CDR2 is FQGTGA. The CDR3 here is CASSAELSGTPTEAFF. As DNA, the CDR3 is TGTGCCAGCAGCGCAGAGCTTTCCGGGACTCCCACTGAAGCTTTCTTT. Using reference TRBV7-3 and TRBJ1-1 for the parts outside the CDR3, the full variable domain is GAGVSQTPSNKVTEKGKYVELRCDPISGHTALYWYRQSLGQGPEFLIYFQGTGAADDSGLPNDRFFAVRPEGSVSTLKIQRTERGDSAVYLCASSAELSGTPTEAFFGQGTRLTVV.

The chain is built from TRBV28 and TRBJ2-7; D is ambiguous. Germline V gene sequence: CDR1 MDHEN, CDR2 SYDVKM. The V end lost 0 bases, the J end lost 0 bases, and 12 bases lay between the germline ends. This CDR3 spans 16 amino acids. The CDR3 nucleotides are TGTGCCAGCAGTTTATGGGGCCTAACCACCTCCTACGAGCAGTACTTC. Residues: CASSLWGLTTSYEQYF.

V is TRBV5-1 and J is TRBJ2-7; D is perhaps TRBD1 (5 bases). The CDR3 covers 14 residues. Germline assignment: CDR1 SGHRS and CDR2 YFSETQ. With 0 bases removed from V and 5 bases from J, the gap between germline ends came to 12 bases. The CDR3 reads CASSLVWGQNEQYF. The CDR3 bases are TGCGCCAGCAGCTTGGTTTGGGGCCAGAACGAGCAGTACTTC.

The chain uses TRBV5-1 and TRBJ1-6; 8 bases fit TRBD1. V shed 4 bases and J 14 bases; nucleotides not matched to a gene: 5. Germline V gene data show CDR1 as SGHRS and CDR2 as YFSETQ. This CDR3 is 12 amino acids long. CDR3 sequence: CASSATTGALHF. The CDR3 DNA is TGCGCCAGCAGCGCAACGACAGGGGCCCTCCACTTT.

The chain uses TRBV7-9 and TRBJ1-4; TRBD1 might be the D (6 bases). Germline values: CDR1 SEHNR, CDR2 FQNEAQ (reference sequence). The V and J ends lost 5 bases and 4 bases respectively, with 14 bases between them. The CDR3 runs 15 residues. The CDR3 loop is CASSPTRDNNEKLFF. The CDR3 nucleotides read TGTGCCAGCAGCCCCACCCGGGACAATAATGAAAAACTGTTTTTT.

The chain recombines TRBV7-9 with TRBJ2-7; weak D call: TRBD2 (6 bases). Deletions cut 5 bases from V and 2 bases from J, with 19 bases between. The CDR3 has 16 amino acids. The germline gives CDR1 SEHNR, CDR2 FQNEAQ (reference sequence). The CDR3 DNA reads as TGTGCCAGCAGCACCCGGGACTCCCGGTGGGCCTACGAGCAGTACTTC. Translation: CASSTRDSRWAYEQYF.

This chain joins TRBV6-1 and TRBJ1-1; D may be TRBD1 (5 bases). The CDR3 contains 15 residues. The germline CDR1 and CDR2 sequences are MNHNS and SASEGT. V shed 6 bases and J shed 5 bases, with 19 bases lying between them. The CDR3 here is CASRGRGGDGTEAFF. DNA of the CDR3: TGTGCCAGCAGGGGGCGTGGGGGGGATGGAACTGAAGCTTTCTTT.

This chain links TRBV28 with TRBJ1-6; D remains ambiguous. The CDR3 totals 17 residues. V lost 7 bases, J lost 7 bases, and 23 bases lay in between. Germline loops: CDR1 MDHEN, CDR2 SYDVKM. Here the CDR3 DNA reads TGTGCCAGCAATGAAATTAGGGTTGGCGGAGGAAATTCACCCCTCCACTTT. Translating gives CASNEIRVGGGNSPLHF.

The rearrangement uses TRBV19 and TRBJ1-3; D remains ambiguous. V dropped 0 bases and J dropped 0 bases, with 9 bases sitting between them. Germline V CDR1 and CDR2: LNHDA, SQIVND (reference sequence). The CDR3 is made up of 16 amino acids. Here the CDR3 reads CASSIDPETSGNTIYF. The CDR3 bases are TGTGCCAGTAGTATAGATCCAGAAACCTCTGGAAACACCATATATTTT.

This rearrangement joins TRBV19 to TRBJ2-7; 9 bases fit TRBD2. V gave up 3 bases and J gave up 1 base; unmatched junction bases: 4. CDR3 length: 15 residues. Germline V lookup: CDR1 LNHDA, CDR2 SQIVND (reference sequence). As DNA, the CDR3 is TGTGCCAGTAGTATTCCAGCGGGAGGTTCCTACGAGCAGTACTTC. This encodes CASSIPAGGSYEQYF.

The rearrangement uses TRBV6-5 and TRBJ1-1; D gene ambiguous. The CDR3 covers 13 residues. Germline V gene sequence: CDR1 MNHEY, CDR2 SVGAGI. V lost 4 bases, J lost 0 bases, and 6 bases lay in between. CDR3 DNA sequence: TGTGCCAGCAGTTGGCAGGTGAACACTGAAGCTTTCTTT. Translated: CASSWQVNTEAFF.

The chain recombines TRBV6-5 with TRBJ2-7; TRBD1 aligns across 10 bases. CDR1 and CDR2 from the germline V gene are MNHEY and SVGAGI. This CDR3 has 13 amino acids. Germline trimming cut 8 bases from V and 7 bases from J; bases unmatched to any gene: 8. The CDR3 reads CASVPRTGGEQYF. The CDR3 nucleotides are TGTGCCAGCGTCCCCCGGACAGGGGGGGAGCAGTACTTC.

The rearrangement links TRBV7-8 to TRBJ1-1; D gene uncertain. This CDR3 comprises 14 residues. The germline V and J ends were trimmed by 5 bases and 2 bases, with 12 bases remaining between them. Germline V gene sequence: CDR1 SGHVS, CDR2 FQNEAQ. Here the CDR3 DNA reads TGTGCCAGCAGCAGCTCGGCAGGAAACACTGAAGCTTTCTTT. It encodes CASSSSAGNTEAFF. Full variable domain (remainder filled in from reference TRBV7-8 and TRBJ1-1): GAGVSQSPRYKVAKRGQDVALRCDPISGHVSLFWYQQALGQGPEFLTYFQNEAQLDKSGLPSDRFFAERPEGSVSTLKIQRTQQEDSAVYLCASSSSAGNTEAFFGQGTRLTVV.

This sequence joins TRBV19 and TRBJ1-2, with D perhaps matching TRBD1 (5 bases). The V gene's germline CDR1 is LNHDA and CDR2 SQIVND (reference sequence). The CDR3 contains 15 residues. The V end lost 0 bases, the J end lost 6 bases, and 14 bases lay between the germline ends. CDR3 bases: TGTGCCAGTAGTATAGATCGGGGGAGCTACAATGGCTACACCTTC. This gives the protein CASSIDRGSYNGYTF. The whole variable domain, filled in from reference TRBV19 and TRBJ1-2, reads DGGITQSPKYLFRKEGQNVTLSCEQNLNHDAMYWYRQDPGQGLRLIYYSQIVNDFQKGDIAEGYSVSREKKESFPLTVTSAQKNPTAFYLCASSIDRGSYNGYTFGSGTRLTVV.

This chain connects TRBV6-1 to TRBJ1-6, with 7 bases identical to TRBD1. V lost 3 bases, J lost 10 bases, and 9 bases stayed unmatched. The germline CDR1 and CDR2 sequences are MNHNS and SASEGT. The CDR3 runs 15 residues. The CDR3 is CASSDRGAANSPLHF. The DNA for the CDR3 is TGTGCCAGCAGTGACAGGGGGGCTGCAAACTCACCCCTCCACTTT.

The chain employs TRBV28 and TRBJ2-1; TRBD1 agrees at 9 bases. V shed 5 bases and J 5 bases; nucleotides not matched to a gene: 1. CDR1 is MDHEN and CDR2 is SYDVKM in the germline V gene. The CDR3 runs 13 residues. The CDR3 DNA is TGTGCCAGCAGTGGACAGGGGCACAATGAGCAGTTCTTC. Translating gives CASSGQGHNEQFF.

CDR3 protein: CSVVPPGGGYEQYF. CDR3 coding DNA: TGCAGCGTTGTTCCCCCAGGGGGAGGCTACGAGCAGTACTTC. This chain uses TRBV29-1 with TRBJ2-5; D is perhaps TRBD1 (7 bases). The J call may be in error: the DNA end matches TRBJ2-7 better. CDR1 and CDR2 from the germline V gene are SQVTM and ANQGSEA. The CDR3 length is 14 residues.

CDR3 sequence (DNA): TGCGCCAGCAGCTTGAGACTAGCCGAAAAGACCCAGTACTTC. Its translation is CASSLRLAEKTQYF. V and J are TRBV5-1 and TRBJ2-5; 7 nucleotides align to TRBD2. The CDR3 runs 14 residues. Germline assignment: CDR1 SGHRS and CDR2 YFSETQ. Trimming cost V 1 base and J 6 bases; bases outside gene matches: 6.

The chain combines TRBV9 with TRBJ2-7; 8 nucleotides line up with TRBD1. V was clipped by 0 bases and J by 6 bases; unmatched bases: 8. Germline CDR1 reads SGDLS; CDR2 reads YYNGEE. CDR3 length: 15 residues. This CDR3 reads CASSVASGGISEQYF. CDR3 nucleotides: TGTGCCAGCAGCGTAGCGTCAGGGGGCATTTCCGAGCAGTACTTC.

J is TRBJ1-5 and V is TRBV7-8; 10 nucleotides agree with TRBD1. Per the germline V gene, CDR1 is SGHVS and CDR2 is FQNEAQ. This CDR3 is 14 amino acids long. Trimming at V came to 5 bases and at J to 4 bases, leaving 2 bases not matched to a gene. CDR3 amino acids: CASSQDRGNQPQHF. CDR3 DNA sequence: TGTGCCAGCAGCCAGGACAGGGGGAATCAGCCCCAGCATTTT.

The genes are TRBV10-3 and TRBJ2-3; 15 bases line up with TRBD2. Germline V gene data show CDR1 as ENHRY and CDR2 as SYGVKD. The CDR3 is 17 residues long. Trimming cost V 3 bases and J 2 bases; bases outside gene matches: 3. Here the CDR3 DNA reads TGTGCCATCAGTGATCGGACTAGCGGGAGGGACACAGATACGCAGTATTTT. It codes for CAISDRTSGRDTDTQYF.

The V and J genes are TRBV9 and TRBJ2-5; tentative D call: TRBD1 (5 bases). Trimming took 0 bases from V and 5 from J, leaving 17 bases between them. Germline values: CDR1 SGDLS, CDR2 YYNGEE. The CDR3 spans 16 residues. DNA of the CDR3: TGTGCCAGCAGCGTAGGGGGTCTGGGGCTAGGGGAGACCCAGTACTTC. Protein: CASSVGGLGLGETQYF.

The genes are TRBV4-1 and TRBJ2-3; TRBD1 matches 7 bases. The germline V gene has CDR1 MGHRA and CDR2 YSYEKL. The CDR3 extends over 16 amino acids. Unmatched junction bases numbered 15, after V lost 3 bases and J lost 9 bases. CDR3 loop: CASSHPPGQSRMTQYF. CDR3 coding DNA: TGCGCCAGCAGCCACCCGCCGGGACAGTCCAGAATGACGCAGTATTTT.